This T cell receptor (beta chain) originates from a study of cytomegalovirus exposure and HLA in healthy donors. This clone occurred a few times. The target antigen is unknown. Study-level results: Sequencing had likely introduced a cluster of highly shared sequence variants as an artifact. Later work associated more than 15,000 TCR beta sequences with HLA alleles at 0.05 false discovery rate. Relative to the approximately 680-donor mean, N-insertions were reportedly fewer in an Asian-associated ancestry cluster in a later analysis.

The CDR3 sequence is 16 residues long. CDR1 is MNHEY, CDR2 SMNVEV, per germline (reference sequence). The junction had 9 bases not matched to a gene; V was cut back by 6 bases and J by 0 bases. Researchers ran the PCR with 60 Vbeta and 13 Jbeta primers. Sequencing was performed with immunoSEQ multiplex PCR; in TCRdb, only in-frame clones are kept and a portion is missing. The sample has approximately 150,000 clones, more than 75% seen once. V and J are TRBV27 and TRBJ2-7; 9 bases line up with TRBD1. The sample comprised PBMCs. The clonotype was recovered from a man between 18 and 29 years old in good health and CMV-seropositive. The CDR3 protein is CASSPGQGFLSYEQYF. The DNA for the CDR3 is TGTGCCAGCAGCCCGGGACAGGGCTTCCTCTCCTACGAGCAGTACTTC.